These 26 T cell receptor beta chains were sequenced from one sample in a study of CD8+ T cells in alopecia areata. The treatment denotes: oral pan-JAK inhibitor, 5-10 mg twice daily. Extraction of RNA preceded its reverse transcription into cDNA, which served as the sequencing template. The data were produced by immunoSEQ multiplex PCR, yet TCRdb's version contains in-frame clones alone and is incomplete. The data hold roughly 100,000 clones, with roughly 46% observed a single time. This material consisted of CD8+ T cells sorted from blood, taken at week 24, from a patient treated with tofacitinib. The receptors stem from a human donor with alopecia areata.

This clone came up once. The CDR3 nucleotides are TGTGCCAGCAGCCCAGGACCCTATACTGAAGCTTTCTTT. This codes for CASSPGPYTEAFF. This chain joins TRBV9 and TRBJ1-1; D is unclear. The germline V and J ends were trimmed by 4 bases and 5 bases, with 12 bases remaining between them. CDR1 SGDLS and CDR2 YYNGEE come from the germline V gene. This CDR3 has 13 residues.

This chain uses TRBV29-1 with TRBJ2-5; no firm D call. The J call may be wrong; the DNA end is better matched by TRBJ2-7. Germline lookup yields CDR1 SQVTM and CDR2 ANQGSEA. The CDR3 runs 15 residues. The CDR3 here is CSVVLDGGVLDEQYF. The CDR3, as DNA: TGCAGCGTTGTACTGGACGGCGGTGTCTTGGACGAGCAGTACTTC.

In its sample, this clone was seen a few times. The chain has TRBV9 and TRBJ1-1, with D perhaps TRBD1 (5 bases). The CDR3 is 16 amino acids. V was shortened by 3 bases and J by 4 bases, with 19 bases between the two germline ends. The V gene's germline CDR1 is SGDLS and CDR2 YYNGEE. In nucleotides, the CDR3 is TGTGCCAGCAGCGCCGGGGGGTTTGGGGCAAGCACTGAAGCTTTCTTT. Its translation: CASSAGGFGASTEAFF.

The chain employs TRBV6-5 and TRBJ2-1; the D is unclear. This CDR3 has 12 residues. Trimming shortened V by 0 bases and J by 7 bases, and 4 bases separated the two germline ends. In germline, CDR1 is MNHEY, CDR2 SVGAGI. The CDR3 spells CASSYSLNEQFF. CDR3 DNA sequence: TGTGCCAGCAGTTACTCGTTGAATGAGCAGTTCTTC.

In this sample, this clone turned up once. This rearrangement joins TRBV9 to TRBJ1-2; the D gene is possibly TRBD1 (5 bases). Germline V gene sequence: CDR1 SGDLS, CDR2 YYNGEE. CDR3 length: 16 residues. V lost 0 bases and J 8 bases, leaving 20 bases between the germline ends. CDR3 loop: CASSVGPERRGGGYTF. The CDR3 region has the DNA TGTGCCAGCAGCGTAGGGCCGGAGAGGAGGGGCGGCGGCTACACCTTC.

This clone was seen more than once but under ten times. The chain carries TRBV25-1 and TRBJ1-5; a possible D gene is TRBD1 (6 bases). CDR3 size: 16 residues. The germline V gene has CDR1 MGHDK and CDR2 SYGVNS. Trimming left V 4 bases short and J 2 bases short, with 15 bases between. CDR3 sequence reads: CASSGWGAAGNQPQHF. CDR3 in DNA: TGTGCCAGCAGTGGGTGGGGGGCGGCTGGCAATCAGCCCCAGCATTTT.

The chain combines TRBV5-1 with TRBJ2-1; 10 nucleotides line up with TRBD2. V trimming: 5 bases; J trimming: 9 bases; junction bases outside the gene matches: 5. Germline V gene sequence: CDR1 SGHRS, CDR2 YFSETQ. The CDR3 covers 13 residues. The CDR3 nucleotides read TGCGCCAGCAGGTGGGCTAGCGGGAGTGAGCAGTTCTTC. Protein product: CASRWASGSEQFF.

The gene calls are TRBV29-1 and TRBJ2-7; D assignment may be TRBD1 or TRBD2 (6 bases each). CDR3 length: 14 residues. CDR1 and CDR2 from the germline V gene are SQVTM and ANQGSEA. Deletions cut 6 bases from V and 6 bases from J, with 21 bases between. The CDR3 reads CSVLGGTGAGEQYF. The CDR3 DNA reads TGCAGCGTCCTAGGGGGTACGGGGGCGGGCGAGCAGTACTTC.

In its sample, this clone was seen a few times. This chain joins TRBV29-1 and TRBJ2-5; 15 bases align to TRBD2. CDR3 length equals 14 residues. The V segment lost 6 bases and the J segment 4 bases; nucleotides outside the gene matches: 3. From germline, CDR1 is SQVTM and CDR2 ANQGSEA. CDR3 protein: CSVGGLAGGETQYF. The CDR3 nucleotides are TGCAGCGTGGGGGGACTAGCGGGAGGAGAGACCCAGTACTTC.

This clone was found once. V is TRBV27 and J is TRBJ2-1; tentatively, D is TRBD1 (6 bases). This CDR3 spans 14 amino acids. Per the germline V gene, CDR1 is MNHEY and CDR2 is SMNVEV (reference sequence). V gave up 6 bases and J gave up 6 bases, with 15 bases separating them. CDR3 in amino acids: CASSPDLGGNEQFF. In nucleotides, the CDR3 is TGTGCCAGCAGCCCGGACCTAGGGGGCAATGAGCAGTTCTTC.

The gene calls are TRBV10-3 and TRBJ2-7; D is possibly TRBD1 (5 bases). Germline V gene sequence: CDR1 ENHRY, CDR2 SYGVKD. V was pared by 8 bases and J by 5 bases, with 10 bases between. CDR3 length equals 11 residues. As DNA, the CDR3 is TGTGCCATCGGGCGACAGAACGAGCAGTACTTC. This encodes CAIGRQNEQYF.

The chain couples TRBV6-6 to TRBJ2-5, with 7 bases lining up with TRBD1. CDR3 length: 15 residues. The V segment lost 0 bases and the J segment 1 base; nucleotides outside the gene matches: 2. Germline V lookup: CDR1 MNHNY, CDR2 SVGAGI (reference sequence). The CDR3, as DNA: TGTGCCAGCAGTTACTCGACAGGGACCCAAGAGACCCAGTACTTC. Protein product: CASSYSTGTQETQYF.

In this sample, this clone turned up a few times. The chain links TRBV6-6 to TRBJ2-7; TRBD1 might be the D (6 bases). Germline CDR1 and CDR2: MNHNY and SVGAGI (reference sequence). V gave up 3 bases and J gave up 3 bases, with 18 bases separating them. CDR3 length: 16 residues. In DNA form, the CDR3 reads TGTGCCAGCAGTTATAACACAGGGACATTAAACTACGAGCAGTACTTC. As protein: CASSYNTGTLNYEQYF.

The chain recombines TRBV2 with TRBJ2-2; 10 nucleotides agree with TRBD2. This CDR3 is built from 16 residues. From germline, CDR1 is SNHLY and CDR2 FYNNEI. Unmatched junction bases numbered 7, after V lost 3 bases and J lost 6 bases. The CDR3 coding sequence is TGTGCCAGCAGTGATCCCAGCGGGAGGGCCGCCGGGGAGCTGTTTTTT. This codes for CASSDPSGRAAGELFF.

J is TRBJ2-7 and V is TRBV5-1; 9 bases align to TRBD2. CDR1 and CDR2 from the germline V gene are SGHRS and YFSETQ. This CDR3 has 14 amino acids. V shed 5 bases and J 0 bases; nucleotides not matched to a gene: 3. The CDR3 nucleotides are TGCGCCAGCAGTCTAGCGGGACTCTCCTACGAGCAGTACTTC. Residues: CASSLAGLSYEQYF.

V gene TRBV11-2 combines with J gene TRBJ2-2; TRBD2 matches at 7 bases. The CDR3 runs to 14 residues. V gave up 1 base and J gave up 4 bases; unmatched junction bases: 0. Germline values: CDR1 SGHAT, CDR2 FQNNGV. The DNA of the CDR3 is TGTGCCAGCAGCTTAGGCGGGAGCACCGGGGAGCTGTTTTTT. Its translation is CASSLGGSTGELFF.

This clone was picked up many times. The V and J genes are TRBV9 and TRBJ1-1, with D perhaps matching TRBD1 (5 bases). The V gene's germline CDR1 is SGDLS and CDR2 YYNGEE. V shed 3 bases and J shed 4 bases, with 13 bases lying between them. The CDR3 spans 14 residues. The CDR3 is CASSEGRGGTEAFF. CDR3 bases: TGTGCCAGCAGCGAAGGTAGGGGTGGCACTGAAGCTTTCTTT.

This chain uses TRBV9 with TRBJ2-7; 9 bases line up with TRBD2. V gave up 3 bases and J gave up 0 bases; unmatched junction bases: 4. Germline CDR1 SGDLS, CDR2 YYNGEE. This CDR3 has 15 amino acids. This CDR3 is CASSDGSGSSYEQYF. In nucleotides, the CDR3 is TGTGCCAGCAGCGACGGTAGCGGGAGCTCCTACGAGCAGTACTTC.

Only a few counts were recorded for this clone. The gene calls are TRBV7-9 and TRBJ2-2; TRBD1 aligns across 9 bases. The CDR3 runs to 14 residues. The V gene's germline CDR1 is SEHNR and CDR2 FQNEAQ (reference sequence). V dropped 8 bases and J dropped 1; count of bases not matched to a gene: 2. The CDR3 here is CASRDRVNTGELFF. CDR3 sequence (DNA): TGTGCCAGCCGGGACAGGGTGAACACCGGGGAGCTGTTTTTT.

The J gene is TRBJ2-2, the V gene TRBV19; D remains ambiguous. The germline V and J ends were trimmed by 10 bases and 5 bases, with 11 bases remaining between them. CDR1 and CDR2 (germline): LNHDA, SQIVND (reference sequence). CDR3 length equals 12 residues. The DNA for the CDR3 is TGTGCCACTCAGATTCCAACCGGGGAGCTGTTTTTT. Translated: CATQIPTGELFF.

This clone was observed a few times. V usage is TRBV6-1 and J usage is TRBJ2-5, with 12 bases lining up with TRBD2. CDR3 length equals 16 residues. Germline values: CDR1 MNHNS, CDR2 SASEGT. V lost 1 base to trimming and J lost 1 base; unmatched junction nucleotides: 1. This chain's CDR3 is CASSEGTSGVQETQYF. DNA of the CDR3: TGTGCCAGCAGTGAAGGGACTAGCGGGGTCCAAGAGACCCAGTACTTC.

This CDR3 is CASSPRSDSYEQYF. The CDR3 DNA is TGTGCCAGCAGCCCCCGATCGGACAGCTACGAGCAGTACTTC. The J gene is TRBJ2-7, the V gene TRBV9; D might be TRBD1 (6 bases). CDR3 length equals 14 residues. From germline, CDR1 is SGDLS and CDR2 YYNGEE. The V gene lost 4 bases and the J gene lost 3 bases, with 14 bases spanning the gap.

The chain carries TRBV6-1 and TRBJ2-7, with 7 positions matching TRBD2. Trimming at V came to 3 bases and at J to 4 bases, leaving 3 bases not matched to a gene. The CDR3 spans 13 residues. Germline lookup yields CDR1 MNHNS and CDR2 SASEGT. The CDR3 DNA sequence: TGTGCCAGCAGTGACGTGGGGGGGTACGAGCAGTACTTC. Translation gives CASSDVGGYEQYF.

The rearrangement uses TRBV27 and TRBJ2-7; no firm D call. This CDR3 region has 13 residues. V shed 5 bases and J shed 3 bases, with 11 bases lying between them. Per the germline V gene, CDR1 is MNHEY and CDR2 is SMNVEV (reference sequence). CDR3 nucleotide sequence: TGTGCCAGCAGTACCCTCGGAATCTACGAGCAGTACTTC. As protein: CASSTLGIYEQYF.

The rearrangement links TRBV9 to TRBJ2-7; 8 bases align to TRBD2. Germline CDR1 is SGDLS and CDR2 is YYNGEE. This CDR3 spans 15 amino acids. V gave up 3 bases and J gave up 3 bases; unmatched junction bases: 8. CDR3 protein: CASSEWGLDGYEQYF. In nucleotides, the CDR3 is TGTGCCAGCAGCGAGTGGGGACTAGACGGCTACGAGCAGTACTTC.

J is TRBJ2-2 and V is TRBV27, with a tentative D call TRBD2 (6 bases). Germline loops: CDR1 MNHEY, CDR2 SMNVEV (reference sequence). This CDR3 is 13 amino acids long. V shed 4 bases and J shed 7 bases, with 10 bases lying between them. CDR3 sequence reads: CASSSDGGGELFF. DNA of the CDR3: TGTGCCAGCAGTTCCGACGGGGGCGGGGAGCTGTTTTTT.